Listed here are 31 T cell receptor beta chains from one sample, sequenced in a study of blood T cell repertoires in COVID-19 (TCRdb year 2020). Libraries were made using the immunoSEQ multiplex PCR assay. Sourced from immuneACCESS, this table was stored by TCRdb with only in-frame sequences that have V and J called. A share of the clones is absent; for the studies checked, an unresolved V gene accounts for under half, and the remainder has no known explanation. In all, the sample holds 220,000 or so clones, and 82% of those were seen once. The top ten clonotypes cover 8% to 10% of the sample. Source material: peripheral blood. All receptors derive from a woman older than 75 with COVID-19, enrolled during active disease.

In its sample, this clone was seen a few times. The V and J genes are TRBV28 and TRBJ1-2; D gene unclear. V was pared by 4 bases and J by 7 bases, with 7 bases between. The CDR3 length is 11 residues. CDR1 MDHEN and CDR2 SYDVKM come from the germline V gene. In DNA, the CDR3 is TGTGCCAGCAGTTCCGGGTTTGGCTACACCTTC. Encoded protein: CASSSGFGYTF.

This clone has only a few counts. The J gene is TRBJ1-2, the V gene TRBV4-2; D gene unclear. Trimming took 4 bases from V and 4 from J, leaving 19 bases between them. Germline V gives CDR1 LGHNA, CDR2 YNFKEQ. This CDR3 is built from 16 residues. This CDR3 is CASSLDPGGRFYGYTF. The CDR3 DNA sequence: TGTGCCAGCAGCCTCGATCCAGGCGGGAGATTCTATGGCTACACCTTC.

The chain is built from TRBV3-1 (or the pseudogene TRBV3-2) and TRBJ2-7; 7 positions match TRBD2. With V trimmed by 4 bases and J by 2 bases, 8 bases remained unmatched. Per the germline V gene, CDR1 is LGHDT and CDR2 is YNNKEL (reference sequence). This CDR3 region has 15 residues. The CDR3 nucleotides are TGTGCCAGCAGCCTGGCTAGCGGCCCCGCCTACGAGCAGTACTTC. Amino acid sequence: CASSLASGPAYEQYF.

The chain is built from TRBV2 and TRBJ1-1, with 7 positions matching TRBD1. V shed 5 bases and J 1 base; nucleotides not matched to a gene: 7. Germline loops: CDR1 SNHLY, CDR2 FYNNEI. This CDR3 has 15 amino acids. The CDR3 DNA sequence: TGTGCCAGCAGTCCTCGGGACAGACCGAACACTGAAGCTTTCTTT. This gives the protein CASSPRDRPNTEAFF.

The chain links TRBV6-5 to TRBJ1-3; D is unresolved. Germline CDR1 is MNHEY and CDR2 is SVGAGI. V was shortened by 4 bases and J by 4 bases, with 14 bases between the two germline ends. The CDR3 runs 15 residues. The CDR3 sequence is CASSSLFTVGNTIYF. CDR3 sequence (DNA): TGTGCCAGCAGTTCCTTATTTACAGTCGGAAACACCATATATTTT.

In this sample, this clone turned up once. This chain joins TRBV11-3 and TRBJ2-1, with D possibly TRBD2 on 6 matching bases. V was pared by 3 bases and J by 10 bases, with 16 bases between. Germline CDR1 SGHNT, CDR2 YENEEA. This CDR3 is built from 14 residues. CDR3 in DNA: TGTGCCAGCAGCTTCGGGACGGAGAGCGGGGAGCAGTTCTTC. It specifies CASSFGTESGEQFF.

This clone has just a few counts. The CDR3 bases are TGTGCCACCAGCAGAGGGCGGGGGGTTGCAGATACGCAGTATTTT. Translation gives CATSRGRGVADTQYF. The chain combines TRBV15 with TRBJ2-3; 8 nucleotides align to TRBD2. Germline lookup yields CDR1 LNHNV and CDR2 YYDKDF (reference sequence). V dropped 1 base and J dropped 4; count of bases not matched to a gene: 4. The CDR3 has 15 amino acids.

This clone was detected once. The chain recombines TRBV5-4 with TRBJ1-1, with a weak D call TRBD1 (6 bases). The CDR3 totals 14 residues. Trimming removed 3 bases at V and 3 bases at J, with 12 bases between. Germline V lookup: CDR1 SGHNT, CDR2 YYREEE (reference sequence). The CDR3 sequence is CASSSGEGDTEAFF. CDR3 bases: TGTGCCAGCAGCTCAGGGGAGGGGGACACTGAAGCTTTCTTT. The whole variable domain, remainder taken from reference TRBV5-4 and TRBJ1-1, is ETGVTQSPTHLIKTRGQQVTLRCSSQSGHNTVSWYQQALGQGPQFIFQYYREEENGRGNFPPRFSGLQFPNYSSELNVNALELDDSALYLCASSSGEGDTEAFFGQGTRLTVV.

The chain is built from TRBV21-1 and TRBJ1-2; the DNA was not used to check the table's D call, TRBD1. TRBV21-1 is a known pseudogene. The CDR3 sequence is 16 residues long. The CDR3 DNA is TGTGCCAGCAGCGCCAGGGGGCAGGGCTTAAACTATGGCTACACCTTC. Residues: CASSARGQGLNYGYTF.

The J gene is TRBJ1-3, the V gene TRBV2; D is uncertain. Trimming stripped 7 bases from V and 0 bases from J, with 10 bases between. The CDR3 loop spans 14 amino acids. From germline, CDR1 is SNHLY and CDR2 FYNNEI. CDR3 sequence (DNA): TGTGCCAGCACTCCAAGCCTCTCTGGAAACACCATATATTTT. This gives the protein CASTPSLSGNTIYF.

The chain employs TRBV27 and TRBJ2-1; 10 bases are a match to TRBD2. CDR3 length: 18 amino acids. Per the germline V gene, CDR1 is MNHEY and CDR2 is SMNVEV (reference sequence). The V gene end was trimmed by 5 bases and the J gene end by 2 bases; junction bases not matched to a gene: 12. The CDR3: CASSPRWIAGGAYNEQFF. The CDR3 nucleotides read TGTGCCAGCAGTCCTAGGTGGATAGCGGGAGGAGCCTACAATGAGCAGTTCTTC.

This clone was seen only a few times. J is TRBJ2-3 and V is TRBV5-1; D call uncertain. Trimming cost V 3 bases and J 2 bases, with 10 bases left between them. The germline V gene has CDR1 SGHRS and CDR2 YFSETQ. The CDR3 covers 14 residues. The CDR3: CASSSSGFTDTQYF. The CDR3 nucleotides read TGCGCCAGCAGCTCATCAGGATTCACAGATACGCAGTATTTT. The full variable domain, rest sourced from reference TRBV5-1 and TRBJ2-3, is KAGVTQTPRYLIKTRGQQVTLSCSPISGHRSVSWYQQTPGQGLQFLFEYFSETQRNKGNFPGRFSGRQFSNSRSEMNVSTLELGDSALYLCASSSSGFTDTQYFGPGTRLTVL.

The V call is TRBV24-1, the J call TRBJ2-5; the match to TRBD1 covers 8 bases. The V gene end was trimmed by 8 bases and the J gene end by 5 bases; junction bases not matched to a gene: 12. Germline lookup yields CDR1 KGHDR and CDR2 SFDVKD. The CDR3 is made up of 15 amino acids. CDR3 in amino acids: CATNNAPGGSETQYF. The DNA of the CDR3 is TGTGCCACCAACAACGCGCCAGGGGGCTCGGAGACCCAGTACTTC.

This clone was seen just once. The germline gene is not matched at one end of the junction; a read error may be the cause. The sample has other DNA sequences that encode this CDR3 too. V and J are TRBV5-1 and TRBJ1-2, with 9 bases identical to TRBD1. CDR1 is SGHRS and CDR2 is YFSETQ in the germline V gene. The CDR3 has 14 amino acids. For the CDR3, the DNA is TGCGCCAGCAGTTTGGGGGGACAGGGTGCTGGCTACACCTTC. Its protein product is CASSLGGQGAGYTF.

In this sample, this clone turned up once. The chain has TRBV14 and TRBJ2-7; a weak D match, TRBD1 (5 bases). The CDR3 contains 16 residues. V lost 4 bases and J 1 base, leaving 17 bases between the germline ends. Germline V gene lookup returns CDR1 SGHDN and CDR2 FVKESK. As DNA, the CDR3 is TGTGCCAGCAGCCCTAGAAGGGGTTTAGGGTCCTACGAGCAGTACTTC. Translation gives CASSPRRGLGSYEQYF. Full variable domain (outside the CDR3, taken from reference TRBV14 and TRBJ2-7): EAGVTQFPSHSVIEKGQTVTLRCDPISGHDNLYWYRRVMGKEIKFLLHFVKESKQDESGMPNNRFLAERTGGTYSTLKVQPAELEDSGVYFCASSPRRGLGSYEQYFGPGTRLTVT.

This chain uses TRBV5-1 with TRBJ1-1; D ambiguous. The ends were cut back, 5 bases at V and 0 bases at J, with 11 bases in the middle. Germline values: CDR1 SGHRS, CDR2 YFSETQ. This CDR3 has 14 residues. In DNA form, the CDR3 reads TGCGCCAGCAGGTTCTTACTCATGAACACTGAAGCTTTCTTT. Amino acids: CASRFLLMNTEAFF. Complete variable domain (other parts from reference TRBV5-1 and TRBJ1-1): KAGVTQTPRYLIKTRGQQVTLSCSPISGHRSVSWYQQTPGQGLQFLFEYFSETQRNKGNFPGRFSGRQFSNSRSEMNVSTLELGDSALYLCASRFLLMNTEAFFGQGTRLTVV.

In its sample, this clone was seen a few times. The DNA for the CDR3 is TGTGCCAGTAGGCCGGGGACTAGCCAGGGGAATGAGCAGTTCTTC. This gives the protein CASRPGTSQGNEQFF. The rearrangement uses TRBV19 and TRBJ2-1; 9 bases map to TRBD2. Germline-derived CDR1 and CDR2 are LNHDA and SQIVND (reference sequence). CDR3 length: 15 residues. V lost 6 bases and J lost 7; bases outside the gene matches: 10.

The V call is TRBV7-9, the J call TRBJ2-5, with a tentative D call TRBD1 (6 bases). Trimming took off 7 bases at V and 14 bases at J, with 20 bases between the two ends. The CDR3 covers 12 residues. The germline CDR1 and CDR2 sequences are SEHNR and FQNEAQ (reference sequence). CDR3 DNA sequence: TGTGCCAGCACCCGAGAAGCCAGGGGATTTTACTTC. Translating it yields CASTREARGFYF.

The chain carries TRBV5-4 and TRBJ2-3, with 9 bases matching TRBD2. The CDR3 spans 15 residues. The V gene's germline CDR1 is SGHNT and CDR2 YYREEE (reference sequence). With 2 bases clipped from V and 4 bases from J, the junction kept 5 bases outside the gene matches. This CDR3 is CASSFSGGFPDTQYF. The CDR3 DNA sequence: TGTGCCAGCAGCTTCAGCGGGGGGTTCCCAGATACGCAGTATTTT.

This clone appeared a few times. The chain has TRBV5-4 and TRBJ2-5; tentatively, D is TRBD2 (6 bases). This CDR3 is 15 amino acids long. Germline loops: CDR1 SGHNT, CDR2 YYREEE (reference sequence). V lost 0 bases to trimming and J lost 1 base, with 10 bases between them. The DNA of the CDR3 is TGTGCCAGCAGCTTGGGCCCGGGGGTCCAAGAGACCCAGTACTTC. This encodes CASSLGPGVQETQYF.

The genes are TRBV6-5 and TRBJ2-1, with D hard to call. CDR3 length equals 14 residues. V lost 8 bases to trimming and J lost 4 bases, with 15 bases between them. In germline, CDR1 is MNHEY, CDR2 SVGAGI. The CDR3 reads CASGMTGLYNEQFF. The CDR3 nucleotides are TGTGCCAGCGGAATGACTGGTCTTTACAATGAGCAGTTCTTC.

A few counts support this clone. Other DNA sequences in this specimen translate into the identical CDR3. This chain joins TRBV20-1 and TRBJ2-7; tentatively, D is TRBD2 (6 bases). Per germline, CDR1 DFQATT and CDR2 SNEGSKA (reference sequence). V lost 3 bases and J lost 3, with 6 bases in between. This CDR3 has 11 amino acids. The CDR3 here is CSARTSYEQYF. DNA for the CDR3: TGCAGTGCTAGGACTAGCTACGAGCAGTACTTC.

The chain links TRBV5-6 to TRBJ1-2, with TRBD1 matching over 10 bases. After removal of 5 bases from V and 5 bases from J, the junction contained 6 bases not matched to a gene. The CDR3 is made up of 14 amino acids. Looked up from germline, CDR1 is SGHDT and CDR2 is YYEEEE. As DNA, the CDR3 is TGTGCCAGCAGTAGGGACAGGGGCCGATATGGCTACACCTTC. Translation: CASSRDRGRYGYTF.

The chain carries TRBV7-2 and TRBJ1-1, with TRBD1 as a possible D gene (5 bases). Trimming stripped 2 bases from V and 6 bases from J, with 10 bases between. In germline, CDR1 is SGHTA, CDR2 FQGNSA. This CDR3 spans 13 amino acids. The CDR3 loop is CASSLSRGSEAFF. In nucleotides, the CDR3 is TGTGCCAGCAGCTTAAGTAGGGGATCTGAAGCTTTCTTT. The full variable domain, its missing parts supplied by reference TRBV7-2 and TRBJ1-1, is GAGVSQSPSNKVTEKGKDVELRCDPISGHTALYWYRQSLGQGLEFLIYFQGNSAPDKSGLPSDRFSAERTGGSVSTLTIQRTQQEDSAVYLCASSLSRGSEAFFGQGTRLTVV.

The table lists this clone with many counts. This chain links TRBV4-2 with TRBJ1-6; 10 nucleotides agree with TRBD1. This CDR3 is 16 amino acids long. Per the germline V gene, CDR1 is LGHNA and CDR2 is YNFKEQ. Trimming at V came to 5 bases and at J to 7 bases, leaving 8 bases not matched to a gene. CDR3 in DNA: TGTGCCAGCAGCTACTCCGCGGGACAGGGGAATTCACCCCTCCACTTT. The encoded protein is CASSYSAGQGNSPLHF.

The chain is built from TRBV28 and TRBJ2-7, with D possibly TRBD2 on 5 matching bases. The germline V gene has CDR1 MDHEN and CDR2 SYDVKM. The CDR3 extends over 14 amino acids. V lost 3 bases to trimming and J lost 3 bases, with 12 bases between them. The chain's CDR3 is CASSFGGLSYEQYF. CDR3 DNA: TGTGCCAGCAGTTTTGGAGGTTTAAGCTACGAGCAGTACTTC.

This chain uses TRBV18 with TRBJ2-2; no definite D call. V shed 3 bases and J shed 1 base, with 15 bases lying between them. The CDR3 is 17 amino acids. CDR1 is KGHSH and CDR2 is LQKENI in the germline V gene. The CDR3 nucleotides are TGTGCCAGCTCACCCCGAACTCTCGCGCAGAACACCGGGGAGCTGTTTTTT. Translated: CASSPRTLAQNTGELFF.

The chain employs TRBV2 and TRBJ1-3, with D hard to call. The germline CDR1 and CDR2 sequences are SNHLY and FYNNEI. V was clipped by 7 bases and J by 8 bases, with 9 bases between them. This CDR3 spans 11 amino acids. CDR3 bases: TGTGCCAGCATGGGGAGACACACCATATATTTT. Translated, it gives CASMGRHTIYF.

The chain links TRBV28 to TRBJ1-2, with unresolved D. Trimming took 5 bases from V and 8 from J, leaving 9 bases between them. Germline V gene data show CDR1 as MDHEN and CDR2 as SYDVKM. This CDR3 region has 11 residues. The CDR3 nucleotides are TGTGCCAGCAGTGCGGATAGGGGCTACACCTTC. This translates into CASSADRGYTF.

This clone has just one count. This rearrangement joins TRBV11-3 to TRBJ1-6; no clear D. CDR3 size: 14 residues. Trimming took 1 base from V and 7 from J, leaving 8 bases between them. From germline, CDR1 is SGHNT and CDR2 YENEEA. Written as DNA, the CDR3 is TGTGCCAGCAGCTTAGGACGGAGGAATTCACCCCTCCACTTT. Amino acid sequence: CASSLGRRNSPLHF.

V and J are TRBV4-3 and TRBJ2-1; 12 nucleotides match TRBD2. This CDR3 has 17 residues. Per germline, CDR1 LGHNA and CDR2 YSLEER. V was pared by 3 bases and J by 9 bases, with 12 bases of the junction left unmatched. The CDR3 region is CASSQGPLAGGPSEQFF. The CDR3 DNA sequence: TGCGCCAGCAGCCAGGGCCCTCTAGCGGGAGGGCCATCTGAGCAGTTCTTC.